A selection of T cell receptor beta chains follows, all from one sample in a study of cytomegalovirus exposure and HLA in healthy donors. Clones were sequenced by immunoSEQ multiplex PCR, and TCRdb holds only the in-frame ones, with some missing. This sample yields 95,000 to 150,000 clones, of which more than 55% are seen a single time; 1.5% to 1.7% belongs to the top ten. The sequenced material came from PBMCs. These receptors all come from a man in his late teens or twenties in good health and CMV-seronegative. The conserved cysteine and the conserved F or W are not part of the CDR3 here.

v_call	j_call	cdr3_aa
TRBV9	TRBJ2-7	ASNPTGQGGLEQY
TRBV6-5	TRBJ2-5	ASSYGSGRAWETQY
TRBV5-4	TRBJ1-1	ASSLGGQTNTEAF
TRBV7-2	TRBJ1-5	ASSFLGTNQPQH
TRBV15	TRBJ2-7	ATSRESPRLAGNPGPSEQY
TRBV28	TRBJ2-3	ASSPPGPTDTQY
TRBV19	TRBJ2-5	ASSIAGVEETQY
TRBV5-4	TRBJ2-7	ASSLARLGRGYEQY
TRBV4-1	TRBJ1-2	ASSQSQGAHGYT
TRBV29-1	TRBJ1-2	SVERVGGGGGYT
TRBV5-1	TRBJ2-6	ASSLATFDGANVLT
TRBV5-6	TRBJ1-1	ASSLTQNTEAF
TRBV5-1	TRBJ2-2	ASSLVQGGTGELF
TRBV5-1	TRBJ2-3	ASSLDGTGNRDTQY
TRBV7-9	TRBJ1-2	ASSVIRDGYT
TRBV18	TRBJ2-1	ASSPPGLAGGSYNEQF
TRBV7-9	TRBJ2-7	ASSSTVGGEQY
TRBV18	TRBJ2-7	ASSPEQRARGHEQY
TRBV9	TRBJ1-4	ASSSSQGWFEKLF
TRBV4-3	TRBJ2-1	ASSQDSGGGYNEQF
TRBV5-4	TRBJ2-6	ASSLGQGRRSGANVLT
TRBV28	TRBJ2-5	ASSLRAGGTYQETQY
TRBV2	TRBJ2-1	ASSDAPLLGGNEQF
TRBV4-2	TRBJ2-1	ASSQDWANEQF
TRBV9	TRBJ2-2	ASAPNQGVANTGELF
TRBV28	TRBJ2-7	ASSPGTSGRREQY
TRBV7-9	TRBJ1-4	ASSVGRVKDEKLF
TRBV6-1	TRBJ1-5	ASSAHRNQPQH
TRBV7-2	TRBJ1-4	ASSLITGGVEKLF